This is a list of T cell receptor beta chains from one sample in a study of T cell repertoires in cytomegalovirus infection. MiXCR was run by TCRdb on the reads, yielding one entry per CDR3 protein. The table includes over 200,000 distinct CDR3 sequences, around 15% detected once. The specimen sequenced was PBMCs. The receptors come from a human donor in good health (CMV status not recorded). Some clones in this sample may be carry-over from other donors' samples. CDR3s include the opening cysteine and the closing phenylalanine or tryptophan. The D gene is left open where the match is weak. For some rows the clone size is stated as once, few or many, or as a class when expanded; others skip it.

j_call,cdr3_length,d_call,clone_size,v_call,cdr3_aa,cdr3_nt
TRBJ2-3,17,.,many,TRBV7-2,CASSTQVSGFSTDTQYF,TGTGCCAGCAGCACTCAAGTCTCCGGGTTTAGCACAGATACGCAGTATTTT
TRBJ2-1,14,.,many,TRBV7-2,CASSLEGGYNEQFF,TGTGCCAGCAGCTTAGAAGGCGGATACAATGAGCAGTTCTTC
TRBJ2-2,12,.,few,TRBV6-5,CASSRPTGELFF,TGTGCCAGCAGTCGACCCACCGGGGAGCTGTTTTTT
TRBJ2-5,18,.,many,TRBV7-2,CASSPTGTRRAFWETQYF,TGTGCCAGCAGCCCTACCGGCACGAGGCGGGCTTTTTGGGAGACCCAGTACTTC
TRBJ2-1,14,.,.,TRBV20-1,CSAEGTRTGDEQFF,TGCAGTGCTGAAGGGACACGAACGGGGGATGAGCAGTTCTTC
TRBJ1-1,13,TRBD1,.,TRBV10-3,CAISESGQGGAFF,TGTGCCATCAGTGAGTCGGGACAGGGGGGAGCTTTCTTT
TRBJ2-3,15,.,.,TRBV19,CASSMGLPSTDTQYF,TGTGCCAGTAGTATGGGACTTCCTAGCACAGATACGCAGTATTTT
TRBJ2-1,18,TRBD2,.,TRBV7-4,CASSLVATSVSSYNEQFF,TGTGCCAGCAGCTTAGTGGCGACTAGCGTCAGCTCCTACAATGAGCAGTTCTTC
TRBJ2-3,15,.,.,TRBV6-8,CASRLSGAGSDTQYF,TGTGCCAGCAGGCTCAGCGGAGCGGGTTCAGATACGCAGTATTTT
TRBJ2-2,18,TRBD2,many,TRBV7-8,CASSLVVSGGANTGELFF,TGTGCCAGCAGCTTAGTCGTTAGCGGGGGGGCTAACACCGGGGAGCTGTTTTTT
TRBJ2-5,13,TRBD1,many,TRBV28,CASRQTGEETQYF,TGTGCCAGCAGACAGACAGGGGAAGAGACCCAGTACTTC
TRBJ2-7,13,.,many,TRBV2,CASSGRRYYEQYF,TGTGCCAGCAGTGGTAGACGGTACTACGAGCAGTACTTC
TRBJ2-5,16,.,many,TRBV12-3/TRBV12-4,CASSSTRGFRTETQYF,TGTGCCAGCAGTTCTACTCGGGGGTTCCGCACGGAGACCCAGTACTTC
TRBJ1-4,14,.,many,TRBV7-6,CASSLDTLYEKLFF,TGTGCCAGCAGCTTAGACACTTTATATGAAAAACTGTTTTTT
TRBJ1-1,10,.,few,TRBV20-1,CSVPNTEAFF,TGCAGTGTACCGAACACTGAAGCTTTCTTT
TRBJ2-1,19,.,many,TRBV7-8,CASSLEGRDAASSYNEQFF,TGTGCCAGCAGCTTAGAGGGTCGGGACGCGGCAAGCTCCTACAATGAGCAGTTCTTC
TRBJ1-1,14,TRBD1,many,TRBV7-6,CASSLGQGETEAFF,TGTGCCAGCAGCCTCGGACAGGGGGAAACTGAAGCTTTCTTT
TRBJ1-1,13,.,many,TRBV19,CASRNDLNTEAFF,TGTGCCAGTAGAAACGACCTGAACACTGAAGCTTTCTTT
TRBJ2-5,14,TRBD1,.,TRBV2,CASSETQGQETQYF,TGTGCCAGCAGTGAAACACAGGGGCAAGAGACCCAGTACTTC
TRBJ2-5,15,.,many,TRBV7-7,CASTTGGPGQETQYF,TGTGCCAGCACCACCGGAGGGCCAGGCCAAGAGACCCAGTACTTC
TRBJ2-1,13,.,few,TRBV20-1,CSARTGGYNEQFF,TGCAGTGCTAGGACAGGAGGATACAATGAGCAGTTCTTC
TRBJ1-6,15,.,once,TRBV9,CASSAGGYGGSPLHF,TGTGCCAGCAGCGCGGGGGGATACGGAGGATCACCCCTCCACTTT
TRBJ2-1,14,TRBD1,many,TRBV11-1,CASSTRDSNTRQFF,TGTGCCAGCAGCACCCGGGACAGTAACACTCGGCAGTTCTTC
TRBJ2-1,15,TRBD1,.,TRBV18,CASSPRTGDYNEQFF,TGTGCCAGCTCACCCCGGACAGGGGATTACAATGAGCAGTTCTTC
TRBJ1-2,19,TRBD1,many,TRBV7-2,CASSLSSGTAAPYYYGYTF,TGTGCCAGCAGCTTGAGTTCTGGGACAGCCGCTCCTTATTACTATGGCTACACCTTC
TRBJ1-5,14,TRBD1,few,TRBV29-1,CSVATGVESQPQHF,TGCAGCGTAGCCACAGGGGTAGAGAGTCAGCCCCAGCATTTT
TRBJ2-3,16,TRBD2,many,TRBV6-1,CASSEARGGSTDTQYF,TGTGCCAGCAGTGAAGCGCGGGGGGGGAGCACAGATACGCAGTATTTT
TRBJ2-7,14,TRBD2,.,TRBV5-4,CASSLTGGTHEQYF,TGTGCCAGCAGCTTGACCGGGGGGACCCACGAGCAGTACTTC
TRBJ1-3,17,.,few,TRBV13,CASSSRTGRLSGNTIYF,TGTGCCAGCAGCTCTCGAACGGGAAGGCTCTCTGGAAACACCATATATTTT
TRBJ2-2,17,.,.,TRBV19,CASSIVGLATNTGELFF,TGTGCCAGTAGTATAGTGGGGCTAGCGACGAACACCGGGGAGCTGTTTTTT
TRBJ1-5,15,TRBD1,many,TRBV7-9,CASRGPRQGGETQHF,TGTGCCAGCAGGGGGCCCCGACAGGGAGGCGAGACCCAGCATTTT
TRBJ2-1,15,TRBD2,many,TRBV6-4,CASSAGTSDYNEQFF,TGTGCCAGCTCGGCCGGGACTAGCGACTACAATGAGCAGTTCTTC
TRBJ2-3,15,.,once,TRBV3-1,CASSQSLSGTDTQYF,TGTGCCAGCAGCCAATCGTTGAGCGGCACAGATACGCAGTATTTT
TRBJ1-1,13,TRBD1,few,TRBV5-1,CASSPDRGHQAFF,TGCGCCAGCAGCCCGGACAGGGGCCACCAAGCTTTCTTT
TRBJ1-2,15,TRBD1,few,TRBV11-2,CASSPPGQGIYGYTF,TGTGCCAGCAGCCCTCCGGGACAGGGGATCTATGGCTACACCTTC
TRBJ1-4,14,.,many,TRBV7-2,CASSLGDGNEKLFF,TGTGCCAGCAGCTTAGGGGACGGTAATGAAAAACTGTTTTTT
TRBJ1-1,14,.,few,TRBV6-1,CASTKGPTNTEAFF,TGTGCCAGCACTAAGGGACCAACAAACACTGAAGCTTTCTTT
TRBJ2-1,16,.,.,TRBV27,CASSPIRGSSYNEQFF,TGTGCCAGCAGTCCAATACGTGGGAGCTCCTACAATGAGCAGTTCTTC
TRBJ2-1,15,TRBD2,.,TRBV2,CASRLLAGGWDEQFF,TGTGCCAGCAGGCTACTAGCGGGAGGGTGGGATGAGCAGTTCTTC
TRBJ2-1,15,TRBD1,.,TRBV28,CASSLVGTGIDEQFF,TGTGCCAGCAGTTTGGTAGGGACAGGGATCGATGAGCAGTTCTTC
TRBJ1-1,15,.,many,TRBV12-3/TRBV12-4,CASSLQGLMNTEAFF,TGTGCCAGCAGTTTACAGGGACTTATGAACACTGAAGCTTTCTTT
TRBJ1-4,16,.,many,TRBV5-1,CASSPGIGATNEKLFF,TGCGCCAGCAGTCCGGGTATTGGTGCAACTAATGAAAAACTGTTTTTT
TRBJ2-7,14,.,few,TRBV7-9,CASSLAWLASEQYF,TGTGCCAGCAGCTTAGCGTGGCTAGCTTCCGAGCAGTACTTC
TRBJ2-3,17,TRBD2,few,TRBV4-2,CASSQGTLAGGTDTQYF,TGTGCCAGCAGCCAAGGGACGCTAGCGGGGGGCACAGATACGCAGTATTTT
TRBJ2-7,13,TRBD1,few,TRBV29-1,CSVEGRGLKEQYF,TGCAGCGTTGAAGGCAGGGGGTTGAAAGAGCAGTACTTC
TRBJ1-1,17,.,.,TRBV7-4,CASSPGRGEGLNTEAFF,TGTGCCAGCAGCCCGGGACGGGGAGAGGGATTGAACACTGAAGCTTTCTTT
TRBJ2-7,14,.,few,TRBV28,CASSLSTPGKEQYF,TGTGCCAGCAGTTTATCTACCCCCGGCAAGGAGCAGTACTTC
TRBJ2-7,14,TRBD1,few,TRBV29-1,CSVATDRAPYEQYF,TGCAGCGTTGCAACGGACAGGGCACCCTACGAGCAGTACTTC
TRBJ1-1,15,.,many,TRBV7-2,CASSLEAGAGTEAFF,TGTGCCAGCAGCTTAGAGGCAGGGGCGGGGACTGAAGCTTTCTTT